This T cell receptor beta chain emerged from a study of CD8+ T cells in alopecia areata. General observations from the study: Uncertainty remains about how baseline CD8+ expansion links to response, with one nonresponder. Lesional scalp displayed greater clonality than normal scalp, most notably in alopecia totalis/universalis.

As to this clone: Its matching antigen is unknown.

As for treatment: oral pan-JAK inhibitor, 5-10 mg twice daily. Alopecia areata patients provided lesional scalp punch biopsies and peripheral blood. PBMCs were stained for CD3, CD4 and CD8, and CD4+ and CD8+ T cells were sorted. After isolation, RNA underwent reverse transcription to generate cDNA as the sequencing template. The repertoire was sequenced with immunoSEQ multiplex PCR; TCRdb's copy has only in-frame clones and lacks some. The sample has about 140,000 clones, around four fifths seen once. Trimming left V 3 bases short and J 8 bases short, with 8 bases between. The CDR3 runs 12 residues. The V gene's germline CDR1 is SNHLY and CDR2 FYNNEI.

This sequence was found in a human donor with alopecia areata. V and J are TRBV2 and TRBJ2-1; D is unclear. This specimen consisted of CD8+ T cells sorted from blood, obtained at week 4, from a patient treated with tofacitinib. CDR3 loop: CASSDRAYEQFF. The DNA for the CDR3 is TGTGCCAGCAGTGATAGGGCTTATGAGCAGTTCTTC.